The 22 T cell receptor beta chains presented below share a single source sample, sequenced in a study of Graves' ophthalmopathy and Graves' hyperthyroidism (dated by TCRdb to the late 2010s). The sequencer was an Illumina HiSeq 2000. For repertoire sequencing, the TCR beta CDR3 regions were amplified from RNA transcripts. The first round was an RT-PCR using HTBI primers with the Qiagen OneStep RT-PCR kit, and this first round was followed by a second-round multiplex PCR, then size selection and purification. The public reads were quality trimmed at Q25 with fastp and then assembled into clones with MiXCR by TCRdb, keeping productive beta chains. For every CDR3 protein sequence, its rows merge into one entry that carries the most common genes and DNA. This sample is represented by approximately 410,000 distinct CDR3 sequences; approximately 15% of them were singletons. The ten largest clones take up 5.5% to 8% of the sample.

Sample: peripheral blood. All receptors come from a woman between 18 and 29 years old with stable Graves' hyperthyroidism. Donor details come from another sample of the same person, matched by shared clones.

This clonotype was counted at least ten times. The genes are TRBV7-9 and TRBJ1-5, with D perhaps TRBD1 (5 bases). V dropped 2 bases and J dropped 10 bases, with 12 bases sitting between them. The CDR3 is 13 amino acids. Germline-derived CDR1 and CDR2 are SEHNR and FQNEAQ (reference sequence). The CDR3 sequence: CASSLSQGGPQHF. CDR3 in DNA: TGTGCCAGCAGCTTATCCCAGGGAGGTCCCCAGCATTTT.

In its sample, this clonotype was seen many times. The chain joins TRBV11-2 to TRBJ1-6; D not certain. The CDR3 contains 12 residues. Trimming removed 2 bases from V and 10 bases from J, with 6 bases in between. Germline lookup yields CDR1 SGHAT and CDR2 FQNNGV. The CDR3 nucleotides are TGTGCCAGCAGCTTATCAGACTCACCCCTCCACTTT. Translated, it gives CASSLSDSPLHF.

This clonotype was counted ten times or more. The chain has TRBV2 and TRBJ1-1; weak D call: TRBD1 (6 bases). This CDR3 is 11 amino acids long. V was clipped by 10 bases and J by 5 bases, with 11 bases between them. Germline loops: CDR1 SNHLY, CDR2 FYNNEI. CDR3 DNA sequence: TGTGCCACGGGGGCTGGGACTGAAGCTTTCTTT. Its protein is CATGAGTEAFF. The full variable domain, rest sourced from reference TRBV2 and TRBJ1-1, is EPEVTQTPSHQVTQMGQEVILRCVPISNHLYFYWYRQILGQKVEFLVSFYNNEISEKSEIFDDQFSVERPDGSNFTLKIRSTKLEDSAMYFCATGAGTEAFFGQGTRLTVV.

This clonotype was counted at least ten times. The J gene is TRBJ1-2, the V gene TRBV7-2, with D possibly matching TRBD1 (5 bases). The CDR3 has 15 residues. Looked up from germline, CDR1 is SGHTA and CDR2 is FQGNSA. The V end was cut by 2 bases, the J end by 3 bases, with 13 bases between. CDR3 DNA sequence: TGTGCCAGCAGCTTACAGACAGATGCTTACTATGGCTACACCTTC. Protein sequence: CASSLQTDAYYGYTF.

In its sample, this clonotype was seen many times. This sequence joins TRBV12-3 or TRBV12-4 and TRBJ1-5; D not resolved. V lost 1 base and J lost 3, with 7 bases in between. The CDR3 totals 14 residues. The CDR3 region has the DNA TGTGCCAGCAGTTTAGTACACCCCAATCAGCCCCAGCATTTT. It yields the protein CASSLVHPNQPQHF.

V gene TRBV28 combines with J gene TRBJ2-7, with D hard to call. The CDR3 has 13 residues. Looked up from germline, CDR1 is MDHEN and CDR2 is SYDVKM. V shed 6 bases and J shed 6 bases, with 15 bases lying between them. For the CDR3, the DNA is TGTGCCAGCAGCCCCTCGACCCCCCCCGAGCAGTACTTC. Protein: CASSPSTPPEQYF.

CDR3 sequence: CASNPSGRTEAFF. CDR3 DNA: TGTGCCAGCAATCCTTCAGGGAGGACTGAAGCTTTCTTT. V gene TRBV6-1 combines with J gene TRBJ1-1; D perhaps matches TRBD1 (5 bases). V lost 7 bases and J 5 bases, leaving 14 bases between the germline ends. Germline loops: CDR1 MNHNS, CDR2 SASEGT. The CDR3 loop spans 13 amino acids.

This clonotype was counted at least ten times. CDR3 nucleotides: TGTGCCAGCAGGGGAGGGGGCGGCAATCAGCCCCAGCATTTT. This sequence encodes CASRGGGGNQPQHF. V gene TRBV6-5 combines with J gene TRBJ1-5; TRBD1 matches at 7 bases. With 6 bases clipped from V and 2 bases from J, the junction kept 4 bases outside the gene matches. Germline V gene sequence: CDR1 MNHEY, CDR2 SVGAGI. CDR3 length: 14 residues.

In this sample, this clonotype turned up many times. The chain links TRBV5-1 to TRBJ1-2; no reliable D call. There are 15 residues in the CDR3. V gave up 2 bases and J gave up 0 bases, with 11 bases separating them. Germline V gene sequence: CDR1 SGHRS, CDR2 YFSETQ. The CDR3: CASSLPDPPNYGYTF. The CDR3 DNA is TGCGCCAGCAGCTTACCAGATCCCCCTAACTATGGCTACACCTTC.

This chain joins TRBV6-5 and TRBJ1-1; 7 positions match TRBD1. From germline, CDR1 is MNHEY and CDR2 SVGAGI. This CDR3 has 17 residues. With 2 bases clipped from V and 1 base from J, the junction kept 10 bases outside the gene matches. As DNA, the CDR3 is TGTGCCAGCAGTTACAGACAGGGCAGGCCTAAGAACACTGAAGCTTTCTTT. Translating it yields CASSYRQGRPKNTEAFF.

This clonotype showed up many times. Here the CDR3 reads CATSDIRDRSYEQYF. CDR3 nucleotide sequence: TGTGCCACCAGTGATATTAGGGACAGATCCTACGAGCAGTACTTC. V usage is TRBV24-1 and J usage is TRBJ2-7; 7 nucleotides align to TRBD1. CDR3 length: 15 amino acids. With V trimmed by 3 bases and J by 1 base, 5 bases remained unmatched. The V gene's germline CDR1 is KGHDR and CDR2 SFDVKD.

This clonotype was recorded at least ten times. The CDR3: CASSYEAGNSNQPQHF. The CDR3 region has the DNA TGTGCCAGCAGTTACGAGGCGGGTAATAGCAATCAGCCCCAGCATTTT. The chain links TRBV6-5 to TRBJ1-5, with unresolved D. The CDR3 totals 16 residues. The V end lost 2 bases, the J end lost 0 bases, and 11 bases lay between the germline ends. From germline, CDR1 is MNHEY and CDR2 SVGAGI.

This clonotype was seen at least ten times. This chain connects TRBV7-2 to TRBJ1-1; 8 bases are shared with TRBD1. V lost 4 bases, J lost 0 bases, and 4 bases stayed unmatched. The CDR3 is 15 amino acids. CDR1 is SGHTA and CDR2 is FQGNSA in the germline V gene. CDR3 nucleotide sequence: TGTGCCAGCAGCTGGTACAGGGGGATGAACACTGAAGCTTTCTTT. Translating gives CASSWYRGMNTEAFF.

The V and J genes are TRBV5-1 and TRBJ2-7; tentative D call: TRBD2 (5 bases). Per germline, CDR1 SGHRS and CDR2 YFSETQ. The ends were cut back, 4 bases at V and 6 bases at J, with 14 bases in the middle. The CDR3 totals 13 residues. The DNA of the CDR3 is TGCGCCAGCAGCGTCGGGGATCTCGGCGAGCAGTACTTC. It translates to CASSVGDLGEQYF.

This clonotype was seen ten or more times. This chain uses TRBV20-1 with TRBJ1-5; TRBD1 matches 10 bases. V shed 0 bases, J shed 7 bases, and the junction held 6 bases outside the gene matches. The CDR3 has 15 amino acids. CDR1 is DFQATT, CDR2 SNEGSKA, per germline (reference sequence). This CDR3 is CSARDLTTGGQPQHF. The CDR3 DNA follows: TGCAGTGCTAGAGATCTTACGACAGGGGGCCAGCCCCAGCATTTT.

On this clonotype itself: A much bigger clone sits one base away, suggesting this may be a read error. This chain uses TRBV9 with TRBJ1-5; D gene unclear. Germline V gives CDR1 SGDLS, CDR2 YYNGEE. The CDR3 contains 13 residues. CDR3 sequence reads: CVSSVVRRRPQHF. CDR3 bases: TGTGTCAGCAGCGTAGTCAGACGTCGGCCCCAGCATTTT.

The rearrangement uses TRBV6-5 and TRBJ1-2, with a possible D match to TRBD1 (6 bases). Trimming took off 2 bases at V and 4 bases at J, with 11 bases between the two ends. Germline V gene data show CDR1 as MNHEY and CDR2 as SVGAGI. The CDR3 sequence is 14 residues long. In nucleotides, the CDR3 is TGTGCCAGCAGTTACGACAGGACGCTCTATGGCTACACCTTC. The encoded protein is CASSYDRTLYGYTF.

This clonotype was picked up many times. The chain joins TRBV29-1 to TRBJ1-2; no definite D call. The CDR3 has 11 amino acids. Trimming took off 4 bases at V and 2 bases at J, with 5 bases between the two ends. Germline CDR1 reads SQVTM; CDR2 reads ANQGSEA. The DNA of the CDR3 is TGCAGCGTTGCCTCAAACTATGGCTACACCTTC. It specifies CSVASNYGYTF.

This clonotype was recorded at least ten times. The genes are TRBV5-1 and TRBJ1-1; D unclear. Germline loops: CDR1 SGHRS, CDR2 YFSETQ. This CDR3 comprises 13 residues. Trimming left V 7 bases short and J 3 bases short, with 13 bases between. The DNA of the CDR3 is TGCGCCAGCCGAAGGACGAAGGACACTGAAGCTTTCTTT. Protein sequence: CASRRTKDTEAFF.

The V gene is TRBV6-5, the J gene TRBJ2-2, with a possible D match to TRBD1 (6 bases). The germline gives CDR1 MNHEY, CDR2 SVGAGI. CDR3 length: 16 residues. Between the trimmed V and J ends, which lost 4 bases and 8 bases, there was a span of 20 bases. Here the CDR3 reads CASSSLLGRGRGELFF. Here the CDR3 DNA reads TGTGCCAGCAGTTCCCTATTAGGCAGGGGAAGGGGGGAGCTGTTTTTT.

This clonotype appeared many times. CDR3 in amino acids: CASSTSRDRVIGANVLTF. DNA for the CDR3: TGTGCCAGCAGTACCAGTAGGGACAGGGTAATTGGGGCCAACGTCCTGACTTTC. The chain has TRBV12-3 or TRBV12-4 and TRBJ2-6; TRBD1 aligns across 9 bases. The CDR3 has 18 residues. V was clipped by 5 bases and J by 3 bases; unmatched bases: 11.

This clonotype was seen ten or more times. The chain has TRBV7-2 and TRBJ2-7; 9 bases align to TRBD1. Germline CDR1 and CDR2: SGHTA and FQGNSA. Losses at the gene ends were 0 bases for V and 5 bases for J; bases not matched to a gene: 2. This CDR3 is built from 14 residues. CDR3 nucleotides: TGTGCCAGCAGCTTAGCTGGGACAGGGAACGAGCAGTACTTC. Protein: CASSLAGTGNEQYF.